Following are 9 T cell receptor beta chains from one sample sequenced in a study of blood T cell repertoires in COVID-19. Only in-frame clones appear in the TCRdb table, and some are missing; sequencing was by immunoSEQ multiplex PCR. The table includes about 170,000 clones, approximately 87% detected once. The sample comprised peripheral blood. These TCRs come from a man younger than 30 with active or convalescent COVID-19.

The V call is TRBV10-3, the J call TRBJ2-3, with 8 bases aligning to TRBD1. From germline, CDR1 is ENHRY and CDR2 SYGVKD. With 6 bases clipped from V and 1 base from J, the junction kept 3 bases outside the gene matches. The CDR3 is made up of 14 amino acids. The CDR3 DNA sequence: TGTGCCATCAGGATGACAGGGGGCACAGATACGCAGTATTTT. The encoded protein is CAIRMTGGTDTQYF.

The chain couples TRBV5-1 to TRBJ2-1; TRBD2 matches 8 bases. Trimming removed 0 bases from V and 3 bases from J; junction bases left unmatched: 2. Per the germline V gene, CDR1 is SGHRS and CDR2 is YFSETQ. CDR3 size: 15 residues. The CDR3 reads CASSLEAGGYNEQFF. CDR3 sequence (DNA): TGCGCCAGCAGCTTGGAGGCGGGAGGCTACAATGAGCAGTTCTTC.

The chain couples TRBV6-5 to TRBJ1-2, with a possible D match to TRBD1 (5 bases). Trimming removed 6 bases from V and 0 bases from J, with 11 bases in between. Germline V CDR1 and CDR2: MNHEY, SVGAGI. The CDR3 is 14 residues long. As DNA, the CDR3 is TGTGCCAGCAGACGGACAAAAGCTAACTATGGCTACACCTTC. Its protein product is CASRRTKANYGYTF.

This chain links TRBV21-1 with TRBJ2-2; the D call of TRBD2 is as the table states it, not checked on the DNA. TRBV21-1 is a pseudogene. The CDR3 is 14 residues long. The CDR3 DNA reads as TGTGCCAGCAGTACGACGAGGAGACACCGGGGAGCTGTTTTT. It yields the protein CASSTTRRHRGAVF.

The chain has TRBV10-3 and TRBJ1-2; perhaps TRBD1 as D (6 bases). Trimming left V 11 bases short and J 7 bases short, with 23 bases between. The CDR3 has 14 amino acids. CDR1 and CDR2 (germline): ENHRY, SYGVKD. Here the CDR3 DNA reads TGTGCCCTTTATTCCACGGACAGACACCCTGGCTACACCTTC. Protein: CALYSTDRHPGYTF.

This chain connects TRBV4-2 to TRBJ1-3; D is uncertain. Germline V gene lookup returns CDR1 LGHNA and CDR2 YNFKEQ. Trimming stripped 1 base from V and 4 bases from J, with 17 bases between. The length of the CDR3 is 17 residues. In nucleotides, the CDR3 is TGTGCCAGCAGCCAAGCCCAACGGCTGCAGGCCGGAAACACCATATATTTT. Protein sequence: CASSQAQRLQAGNTIYF.

This clone was picked up one time. The chain carries TRBV5-1 and TRBJ2-1; D is undetermined. The germline gives CDR1 SGHRS, CDR2 YFSETQ. This CDR3 is built from 12 residues. V lost 4 bases to trimming and J lost 10 bases, with 12 bases between them. The CDR3: CASSLTFREQFF. CDR3 nucleotide sequence: TGCGCCAGCAGCCTGACATTCAGGGAGCAGTTCTTC.

This clone was observed a few times. The J gene is TRBJ1-2, the V gene TRBV19; unclear D gene. The V gene's germline CDR1 is LNHDA and CDR2 SQIVND (reference sequence). The CDR3 loop spans 14 amino acids. V dropped 8 bases and J dropped 4 bases, with 17 bases sitting between them. The CDR3 sequence: CASCPTAGSYGYTF. The CDR3 nucleotides read TGTGCCAGTTGCCCCACAGCCGGTTCCTATGGCTACACCTTC.

The chain has TRBV18 and TRBJ2-3; TRBD1 aligns across 10 bases. V lost 4 bases to trimming and J lost 3 bases; unmatched junction nucleotides: 10. This CDR3 contains 17 residues. Germline V gene lookup returns CDR1 KGHSH and CDR2 LQKENI. CDR3 sequence reads: CASSLFFGTGETDTQYF. For the CDR3, the DNA is TGTGCCAGCTCACTATTTTTTGGGACAGGGGAGACAGATACGCAGTATTTT.